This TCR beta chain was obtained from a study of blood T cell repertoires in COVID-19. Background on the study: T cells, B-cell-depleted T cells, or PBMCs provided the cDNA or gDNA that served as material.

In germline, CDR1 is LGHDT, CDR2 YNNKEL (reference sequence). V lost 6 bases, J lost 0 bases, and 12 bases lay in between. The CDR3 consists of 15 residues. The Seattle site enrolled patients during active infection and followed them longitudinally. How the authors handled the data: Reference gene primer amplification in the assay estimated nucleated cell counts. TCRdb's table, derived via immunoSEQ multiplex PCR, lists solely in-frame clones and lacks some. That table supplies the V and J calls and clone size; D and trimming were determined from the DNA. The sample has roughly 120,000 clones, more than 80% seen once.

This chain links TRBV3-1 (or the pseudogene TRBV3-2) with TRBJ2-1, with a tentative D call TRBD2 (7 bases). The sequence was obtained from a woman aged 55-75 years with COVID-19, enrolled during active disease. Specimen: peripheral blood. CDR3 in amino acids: CASSSAGASYNEQFF. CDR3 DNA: TGTGCCAGCAGTTCCGCGGGGGCCTCCTACAATGAGCAGTTCTTC.